Below are 24 T cell receptor beta chains sequenced from a single sample in a study of identical twins' blood T cells. MiXCR was run by TCRdb on the 5' RACE reads, yielding one entry per CDR3 protein. In the table there are a few hundred thousand distinct CDR3 sequences, roughly 28% of which are singletons. The sample was PBMCs. Receptor source: a woman aged 18-50 years in good health.

A word on this clonotype: This may arise from a read error, as a much more abundant clone is one base away. The V call is TRBV29-1, the J call TRBJ2-3, with D perhaps TRBD2 (6 bases). Trimming left V 6 bases short and J 5 bases short, with 18 bases between. The germline V gene encodes CDR1 SQVTM and CDR2 ANQGSEA. CDR3 length: 14 residues. The CDR3 nucleotides read TGCAGCGTAGCCTCGGGACTCCAGGGAGATACGCAGTATTTT. Its translation is CSVASGLQGDTQYF.

The V and J genes are TRBV11-2 and TRBJ2-7, with 8 bases matching TRBD1. CDR1 and CDR2 from the germline V gene are SGHAT and FQNNGV. CDR3 length: 13 amino acids. The ends lost 8 bases at V and 4 bases at J; junction bases unmatched: 7. For the CDR3, the DNA is TGTGCCAGCGGGAGGACAGGGTGGTACGAGCAGTACTTC. This encodes CASGRTGWYEQYF.

The rearrangement joins TRBV4-3 to TRBJ2-1; 10 nucleotides align to TRBD2. The germline V gene has CDR1 LGHNA and CDR2 YSLEER. The CDR3 consists of 15 residues. V trimming: 3 bases; J trimming: 6 bases; junction bases outside the gene matches: 5. CDR3 bases: TGCGCCAGCAGCCACGCGGGACTAGCGACCAATGAGCAGTTCTTC. Translating it yields CASSHAGLATNEQFF.

This clonotype was seen more than once but under ten times. The rearrangement links TRBV20-1 to TRBJ1-1, with 8 bases aligning to TRBD1. The V and J ends lost 4 bases and 3 bases, in that order; junction bases with no gene match: 4. Looked up from germline, CDR1 is DFQATT and CDR2 is SNEGSKA (reference sequence). The CDR3 sequence is 13 residues long. The CDR3 here is CSATQTGDTEAFF. CDR3 sequence (DNA): TGCAGTGCTACCCAGACAGGGGACACTGAAGCTTTCTTT.

The chain carries TRBV20-1 and TRBJ1-1; 7 nucleotides match TRBD1. The CDR3 covers 14 residues. The V gene's germline CDR1 is DFQATT and CDR2 SNEGSKA (reference sequence). J was trimmed by 1 base and V by 2 bases; bases with no gene match: 4. The CDR3 reads CSARQGGTNTEAFF. In DNA, the CDR3 is TGCAGTGCTAGACAAGGGGGCACGAACACTGAAGCTTTCTTT.

This clonotype has at least ten counts. The chain links TRBV6-6 to TRBJ1-4; tentative D call: TRBD1 (6 bases). The germline V and J ends were trimmed by 5 bases and 4 bases, with 17 bases remaining between them. CDR1 and CDR2 from the germline V gene are MNHNY and SVGAGI (reference sequence). The CDR3 is made up of 16 amino acids. The chain's CDR3 is CASSRTDTRDNEKLFF. In DNA form, the CDR3 reads TGTGCCAGCAGTCGGACAGACACCCGCGATAATGAAAAACTGTTTTTT.

The chain is built from TRBV19 and TRBJ2-6; TRBD1 is a possible D gene (5 bases). From germline, CDR1 is LNHDA and CDR2 SQIVND (reference sequence). The CDR3 length is 16 residues. V was pared by 4 bases and J by 1 base, with 11 bases between. The CDR3 DNA is TGTGCCAGTAGTACTGGACGGACATCTGGGGCCAACGTCCTGACTTTC. This codes for CASSTGRTSGANVLTF.

V and J are TRBV14 and TRBJ2-2; possible D gene TRBD2, 6 bases. CDR3 length: 14 residues. Germline V CDR1 and CDR2: SGHDN, FVKESK. V lost 4 bases to trimming and J lost 5 bases, with 11 bases between them. CDR3 nucleotide sequence: TGTGCCAGCAGCCCCCCGCGGGATACCGGGGAGCTGTTTTTT. This translates into CASSPPRDTGELFF.

V usage is TRBV29-1 and J usage is TRBJ2-2; D may be TRBD1 or TRBD2 (7 bases each). CDR3 length: 14 residues. CDR1 and CDR2 from the germline V gene are SQVTM and ANQGSEA. The CDR3 is CGAQGGANTGELFF. DNA for the CDR3: TGCGGCGCCCAGGGGGGGGCTAACACCGGGGAGCTGTTTTTT.

The chain carries TRBV20-1 and TRBJ2-1; no clear D. Trimming took off 7 bases at V and 10 bases at J, with 17 bases between the two ends. This CDR3 comprises 12 residues. Germline V lookup: CDR1 DFQATT, CDR2 SNEGSKA (reference sequence). The CDR3 reads CSESENGGEQFF. The DNA for the CDR3 is TGCAGTGAAAGTGAAAATGGCGGAGAGCAGTTCTTC.

This clonotype was counted at least ten times. Here the CDR3 reads CSAWGGSGNTIYF. The DNA of the CDR3 is TGCAGTGCATGGGGGGGCAGTGGAAACACCATATATTTT. V usage is TRBV20-1 and J usage is TRBJ1-3, with D perhaps matching TRBD1 (6 bases). The ends were cut back, 6 bases at V and 3 bases at J, with 12 bases in the middle. Per germline, CDR1 DFQATT and CDR2 SNEGSKA (reference sequence). The CDR3 has 13 residues.

The chain couples TRBV3-1 to TRBJ2-2; D possibly corresponds to TRBD2 (6 bases). The ends were cut back, 1 base at V and 6 bases at J, with 18 bases in the middle. This CDR3 has 17 residues. Germline V gives CDR1 LGHDT, CDR2 YNNKEL (reference sequence). The CDR3 nucleotides read TGTGCCAGCAGCCAAGTTGCCGGGAGCGCCCCGGCCGGGGAGCTGTTTTTT. Amino acids: CASSQVAGSAPAGELFF.

The rearrangement uses TRBV7-2 and TRBJ1-3, with D possibly matching TRBD1 (6 bases). V dropped 5 bases and J dropped 4 bases, with 12 bases sitting between them. From germline, CDR1 is SGHTA and CDR2 FQGNSA. This CDR3 comprises 14 residues. For the CDR3, the DNA is TGTGCCAGCAGCCCAGGGGCGGGAGGAAACACCATATATTTT. Protein product: CASSPGAGGNTIYF.

The J gene is TRBJ2-1, the V gene TRBV14; D gene uncertain. The CDR3 extends over 14 amino acids. Trimming cost V 0 bases and J 7 bases, with 10 bases left between them. Germline V gene data show CDR1 as SGHDN and CDR2 as FVKESK. The CDR3 bases are TGTGCCAGCAGCCAAGAACTGGTGTATAATGAGCAGTTCTTC. Protein sequence: CASSQELVYNEQFF.

As to this clonotype: An end of the junction does not agree with germline; a read error may underlie this. This chain joins TRBV4-2 and TRBJ1-2; D uncertain. In germline, CDR1 is LGHNA, CDR2 YNFKEQ. The CDR3 contains 14 residues. This chain's CDR3 is CTSSQDVANYGYTF. For the CDR3, the DNA is TGTACCAGCAGCCAAGACGTAGCTAACTATGGCTACACCTTC.

J is TRBJ1-2 and V is TRBV6-5; 8 positions match TRBD1. Germline V gene sequence: CDR1 MNHEY, CDR2 SVGAGI. The CDR3 totals 15 residues. The ends lost 2 bases at V and 6 bases at J; junction bases unmatched: 8. The DNA of the CDR3 is TGTGCCAGCAGTTACGTCGACAGGGGACGGGATGGCTACACCTTC. Protein sequence: CASSYVDRGRDGYTF.

This clonotype turned up a few times. CDR3 in DNA: TGTGCCATCAGTGACCACGGGACGGGTAATGAAAAACTGTTTTTT. It specifies CAISDHGTGNEKLFF. The chain carries TRBV10-3 and TRBJ1-4; possible D gene TRBD1, 5 bases. V was trimmed by 3 bases and J by 4 bases, leaving 12 bases between them. CDR1 is ENHRY, CDR2 SYGVKD, per germline. This CDR3 has 15 residues.

This clonotype was counted between two and nine times. This sequence joins TRBV20-1 and TRBJ1-1, with unresolved D. Trimming removed 4 bases at V and 1 base at J, with 10 bases between. CDR3 length: 13 amino acids. Germline V CDR1 and CDR2: DFQATT, SNEGSKA (reference sequence). The CDR3 DNA reads TGCAGTGCTATTCCTCTGACGAACACTGAAGCTTTCTTT. Protein product: CSAIPLTNTEAFF.

The table lists this clonotype with a few counts. The genes are TRBV12-5 and TRBJ2-1; D is ambiguous. The CDR3 has 15 amino acids. The germline gives CDR1 LGHNT, CDR2 FRNRAP. V lost 5 bases to trimming and J lost 7 bases, with 18 bases between them. Here the CDR3 reads CASGTPVRVLNEQFF. The CDR3 DNA sequence: TGTGCTAGTGGTACCCCGGTAAGGGTACTAAATGAGCAGTTCTTC.

The chain joins TRBV20-1 to TRBJ2-1, with 10 bases that match TRBD2. Germline CDR1 DFQATT, CDR2 SNEGSKA (reference sequence). V gave up 7 bases and J gave up 4 bases; unmatched junction bases: 10. This CDR3 contains 15 residues. The CDR3, as DNA: TGCAGTGTATCGACTAGCGGGTTACGATACAATGAGCAGTTCTTC. It yields the protein CSVSTSGLRYNEQFF.

The rearrangement uses TRBV18 and TRBJ2-1; D gene ambiguous. This CDR3 region has 13 residues. Germline assignment: CDR1 KGHSH and CDR2 LQKENI. Trimming cost V 0 bases and J 13 bases, with 13 bases left between them. CDR3 nucleotides: TGTGCCAGCTCACCACCGAGTGCAGAGCGCCAGTTCTTC. It is translated as CASSPPSAERQFF.

The J gene is TRBJ1-2, the V gene TRBV5-1; D is unresolved. Trimming left V 4 bases short and J 5 bases short, with 15 bases between. Germline V gives CDR1 SGHRS, CDR2 YFSETQ. CDR3 size: 14 residues. The chain's CDR3 is CASSAMAATYGYTF. Written as DNA, the CDR3 is TGCGCCAGCAGCGCGATGGCAGCAACATATGGCTACACCTTC.

As DNA, the CDR3 is TGTGCCAGCAGTCCAGGGGGGACTGATCCGAACACTGAAGCTTTCTTT. Amino acids: CASSPGGTDPNTEAFF. This chain joins TRBV6-1 and TRBJ1-1; TRBD1 aligns across 7 bases. Germline CDR1 is MNHNS and CDR2 is SASEGT. The CDR3 covers 16 residues. V lost 5 bases to trimming and J lost 1 base; unmatched junction nucleotides: 10.

This clonotype was found many times. The V gene is TRBV20-1, the J gene TRBJ2-1, with a weak D call TRBD2 (6 bases). CDR3 size: 13 residues. Germline values: CDR1 DFQATT, CDR2 SNEGSKA (reference sequence). V was cut by 3 bases and J by 8 bases, with 14 bases left in between. This chain's CDR3 is CSARVTSRDEQFF. As DNA, the CDR3 is TGCAGTGCTAGGGTCACTAGCCGGGATGAGCAGTTCTTC.